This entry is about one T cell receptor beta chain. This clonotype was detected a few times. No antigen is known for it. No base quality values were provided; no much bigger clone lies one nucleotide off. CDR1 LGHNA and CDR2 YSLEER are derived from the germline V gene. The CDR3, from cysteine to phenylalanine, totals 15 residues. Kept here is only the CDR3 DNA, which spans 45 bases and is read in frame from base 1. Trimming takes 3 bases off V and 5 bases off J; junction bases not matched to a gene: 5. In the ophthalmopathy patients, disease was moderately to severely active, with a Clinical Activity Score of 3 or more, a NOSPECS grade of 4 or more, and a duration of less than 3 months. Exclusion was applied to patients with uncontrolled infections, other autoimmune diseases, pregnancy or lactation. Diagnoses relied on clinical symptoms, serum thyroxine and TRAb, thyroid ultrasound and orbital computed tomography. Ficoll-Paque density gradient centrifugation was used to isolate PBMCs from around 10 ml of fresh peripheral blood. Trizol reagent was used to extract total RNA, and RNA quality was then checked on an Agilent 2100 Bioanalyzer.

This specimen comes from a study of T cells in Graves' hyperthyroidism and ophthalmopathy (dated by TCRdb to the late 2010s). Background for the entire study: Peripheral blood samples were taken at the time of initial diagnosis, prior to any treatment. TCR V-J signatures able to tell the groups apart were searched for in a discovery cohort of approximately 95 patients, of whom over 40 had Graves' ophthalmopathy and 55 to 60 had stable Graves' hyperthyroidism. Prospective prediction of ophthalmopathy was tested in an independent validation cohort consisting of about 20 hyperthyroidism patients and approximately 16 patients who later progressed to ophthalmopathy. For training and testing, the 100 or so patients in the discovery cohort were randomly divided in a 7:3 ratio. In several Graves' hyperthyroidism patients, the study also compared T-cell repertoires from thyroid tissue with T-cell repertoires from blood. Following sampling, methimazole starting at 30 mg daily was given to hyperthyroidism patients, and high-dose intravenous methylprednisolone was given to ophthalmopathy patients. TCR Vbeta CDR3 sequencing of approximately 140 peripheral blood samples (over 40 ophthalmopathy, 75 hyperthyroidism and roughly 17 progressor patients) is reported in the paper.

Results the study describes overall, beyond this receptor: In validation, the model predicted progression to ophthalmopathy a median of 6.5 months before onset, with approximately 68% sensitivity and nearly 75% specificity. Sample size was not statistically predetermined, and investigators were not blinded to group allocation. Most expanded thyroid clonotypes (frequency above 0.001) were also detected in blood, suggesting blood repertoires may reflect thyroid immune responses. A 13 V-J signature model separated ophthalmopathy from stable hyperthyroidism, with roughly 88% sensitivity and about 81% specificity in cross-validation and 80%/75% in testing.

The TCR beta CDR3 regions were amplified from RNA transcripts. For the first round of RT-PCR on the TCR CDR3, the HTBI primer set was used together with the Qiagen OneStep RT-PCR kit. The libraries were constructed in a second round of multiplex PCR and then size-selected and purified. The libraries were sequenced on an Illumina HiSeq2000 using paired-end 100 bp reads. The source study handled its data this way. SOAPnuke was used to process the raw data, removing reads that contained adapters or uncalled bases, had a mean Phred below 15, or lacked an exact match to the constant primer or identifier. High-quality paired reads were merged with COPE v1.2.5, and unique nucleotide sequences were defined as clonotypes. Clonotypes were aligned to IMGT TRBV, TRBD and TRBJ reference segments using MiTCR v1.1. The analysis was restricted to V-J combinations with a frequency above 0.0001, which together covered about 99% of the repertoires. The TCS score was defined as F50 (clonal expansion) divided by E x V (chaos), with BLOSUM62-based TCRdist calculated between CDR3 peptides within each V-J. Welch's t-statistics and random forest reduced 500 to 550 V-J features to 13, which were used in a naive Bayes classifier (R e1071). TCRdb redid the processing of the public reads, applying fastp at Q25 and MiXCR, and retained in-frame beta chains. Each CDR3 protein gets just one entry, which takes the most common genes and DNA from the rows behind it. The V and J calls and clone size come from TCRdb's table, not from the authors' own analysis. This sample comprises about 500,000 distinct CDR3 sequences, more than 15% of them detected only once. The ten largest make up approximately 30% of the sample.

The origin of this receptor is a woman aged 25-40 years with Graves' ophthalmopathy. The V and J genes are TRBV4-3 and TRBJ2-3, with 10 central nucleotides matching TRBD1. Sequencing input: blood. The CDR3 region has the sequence CASSQRDRGRDTQYF. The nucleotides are TGCGCCAGCAGCCAGAGGGACAGGGGAAGAGATACGCAGTATTTT.